A selection of T cell receptor beta chains follows, all from one sample in a study of response to subunit inactivated influenza vaccine. TCRdb called the RT-PCR reads again in MiXCR, with one record for every CDR3 protein. The profile shows about 520,000 distinct CDR3 sequences, roughly 7.9% of them singletons. Source: PBMCs from blood, taken less than 30 months after vaccination. These receptors were taken from a man aged 50-75 years who received an inactivated influenza vaccine. Both conserved end residues are part of each CDR3. The D gene is left open where the match is weak. Clone size appears in some rows only: once, few, many, or a class for an expanded clone.

J | D | V | size | DNA | CDR3
TRBJ1-2 | NA | TRBV6-1 | NA | TGTGCCAGCAGTGCCTCGGGGCTACTCTATGGCTACACCTTC | CASSASGLLYGYTF
TRBJ2-7 | NA | TRBV15 | few | TGTGCCACCAGCAGAGACCGAAATCAGGGCAACGAGCAGTACTTC | CATSRDRNQGNEQYF
TRBJ1-6 | NA | TRBV6-1 | few | TGTGCCAGCAGACCCACCTCTGCCGGGACATATAATTCACCCCTCCACTTT | CASRPTSAGTYNSPLHF
TRBJ2-2 | NA | TRBV18 | NA | TGTGCCAGCTCACCAGTTGAGGGTATCGCCGGGGAGCTGTTTTTT | CASSPVEGIAGELFF
TRBJ2-1 | NA | TRBV12-3/TRBV12-4 | many | TGTGCCAGCAGTAAACAGGGCCATGAGCAGTTCTTC | CASSKQGHEQFF
TRBJ2-2 | TRBD1 | TRBV28 | many | TGTGCCAGCAGTCTAACCCGGGACAGGGTAACCGGGGAGCTGTTTTTT | CASSLTRDRVTGELFF
TRBJ2-6 | NA | TRBV20-1 | NA | TGCAGTGCGCGGTCGGGGCAGTTTGAGAGGAGGGGAGGTTCTGGGGCCAACGTCCTGACTTTC | CSARSGQFERRGGSGANVLTF
TRBJ1-3 | NA | TRBV12-3/TRBV12-4 | NA | TGTGCCAGCGGGATCGGGGGCAAAAACACCATATATTTT | CASGIGGKNTIYF
TRBJ2-1 | TRBD1 | TRBV4-1 | NA | TGCGCCAGCAGCAAAGGACAGGGGACTCACAATGAGCAGTTCTTC | CASSKGQGTHNEQFF
TRBJ2-5 | TRBD1 | TRBV2 | few | TGTGCCAGCAGTACCGGGACAGACCCTTCTGAGACCCAGTACTTC | CASSTGTDPSETQYF
TRBJ2-1 | TRBD2 | TRBV4-1 | once | TGCGCCAGCAGCCAAGATCAGAACCCTAGCGGGAGAAACAATGAGCAGTTCTTC | CASSQDQNPSGRNNEQFF
TRBJ2-7 | NA | TRBV6-1 | few | TGTGCCAGCAGAAAACTACGGGACACCACCTACGAGCAGTACTTC | CASRKLRDTTYEQYF
TRBJ2-1 | NA | TRBV7-2 | many | TGTGCCAGCAGCTTAGCAGCTGTAGGTTATAATGAGCAGTTCTTC | CASSLAAVGYNEQFF
TRBJ2-3 | NA | TRBV15 | few | TGTGCCACCAGCAGAGAAAGCCCAGATACGCAGTATTTT | CATSRESPDTQYF
TRBJ2-7 | NA | TRBV28 | many | TGTGCCAGCAGAACAGCGACTGACTCCTACGAGCAGTACTTC | CASRTATDSYEQYF
TRBJ2-1 | TRBD2 | TRBV12-3/TRBV12-4 | many | TGTGCCAGCAGACCACTCACTAGCGAAGGCTCCTACAATGAGCAGTTCTTC | CASRPLTSEGSYNEQFF
TRBJ2-3 | TRBD1 | TRBV6-1 | NA | TGTGCCAGCACCCTCCAGGGGGTTGGCCTCCCATCCAGAGATACGCAGTATTTT | CASTLQGVGLPSRDTQYF
TRBJ2-1 | TRBD2 | TRBV9 | few | TGTGCCAGCAGCGTAAGCGGGATGGCGGGTGAGCAGTTCTTC | CASSVSGMAGEQFF
TRBJ2-1 | NA | TRBV2 | NA | TGTGCCAGCAGTGTCCACCCGTACAATGAGCAGTTCTTC | CASSVHPYNEQFF
TRBJ1-4 | NA | TRBV11-2 | many | TGTGCCAGCAGCCCGGGTAGCGAAAAACTGTTTTTT | CASSPGSEKLFF
TRBJ1-2 | NA | TRBV12-3/TRBV12-4 | NA | TGTGCCAGCAGTGGGGTGGCCGGGGTCCTCTATGGCTACACCTTC | CASSGVAGVLYGYTF
TRBJ1-1 | TRBD1 | TRBV5-1 | few | TGCGCCAGCAGCTTGGCGGGGACAGATAAAGCTTTCTTT | CASSLAGTDKAFF
TRBJ2-7 | TRBD2 | TRBV7-2 | many | TGTGCCAGCAGCCGGGGGGCCTACGAGCAGTACTTC | CASSRGAYEQYF
TRBJ2-3 | NA | TRBV9 | many | TGTGCCAGCAGCGTAGTAGGGGAAGGTACGCAGTATTTT | CASSVVGEGTQYF
TRBJ1-1 | NA | TRBV6-1 | many | TGTGCCAGCAGTCCCCCCCAGGGGAAGCCCACTGAAGCTTTCTTT | CASSPPQGKPTEAFF
TRBJ2-3 | NA | TRBV5-1 | many | TGCGCCAGCAGCTTGGGGGCAGGGAGCACAGATACGCAGTATTTT | CASSLGAGSTDTQYF
TRBJ1-5 | NA | TRBV20-1 | few | TGCAGTGCTCCATCCCGAGCCATCGCCCAGCATTTT | CSAPSRAIAQHF
TRBJ1-3 | TRBD1 | TRBV7-9 | NA | TGTGCCAGCAGCTTAAGTTCAGACAGGGTCTCTGGAAACACCATATATTTT | CASSLSSDRVSGNTIYF
TRBJ1-1 | TRBD1 | TRBV3-1 | NA | TGTGCCAGCAGCACCCTGGGACAGGGAGCTTTCTTT | CASSTLGQGAFF
TRBJ2-3 | TRBD2 | TRBV20-1 | few | TGCAGTGCTAGAGATCGGGTTAGCGGGGGCCCCACAGATACGCAGTATTTT | CSARDRVSGGPTDTQYF
TRBJ2-7 | NA | TRBV28 | few | TGTGCCAGCAGGGTACGTGGGACAAGGCTCTACGAGCAGTACTTC | CASRVRGTRLYEQYF
TRBJ2-5 | TRBD1 | TRBV7-7 | NA | TGTGCTAGCAGCTCGGACAGGGGGTCGGAGACCCAGTACTTC | CASSSDRGSETQYF
TRBJ1-4 | TRBD1 | TRBV5-5 | NA | TGTGCCAGCAGCTCCGCGGGACAGTGGAATGAAAAACTGTTTTTT | CASSSAGQWNEKLFF
TRBJ1-1 | NA | TRBV28 | many | TGTGCCAGCAGTTTATGGTTTAAGGGGAACACTGAAGCTTTCTTT | CASSLWFKGNTEAFF
TRBJ2-7 | NA | TRBV3-1 | few | TGTGCCAGCAGCCCCCGTCGGCTAACGAACTACGAGCAGTACTTC | CASSPRRLTNYEQYF
TRBJ2-1 | NA | TRBV7-2 | few | TGTGCCAGCAGCACATCAATAACGGACAATGAGCAGTTCTTC | CASSTSITDNEQFF
TRBJ2-7 | NA | TRBV20-1 | many | TGCAGTGCTAGAGATCGGGGGTACTACGAGCAGTACTTC | CSARDRGYYEQYF
TRBJ1-1 | NA | TRBV30 | NA | TGTGCCTGGAGTGTTTACACGAACACTGAAGCTTTCTTT | CAWSVYTNTEAFF
TRBJ1-5 | TRBD1 | TRBV20-1 | NA | TGCAGTGCTAGAGGCGACAGGGATCAGCCCCAGCATTTT | CSARGDRDQPQHF
TRBJ2-5 | TRBD2 | TRBV2 | many | TGTGCCAGCAGTGGTGGACTAGCGGGAGGGGAAGAGACCCAGTACTTC | CASSGGLAGGEETQYF
TRBJ1-1 | NA | TRBV6-2/TRBV6-3 | many | TGTGCCAGCAGAGGCCAGCGGGTCATGAACACTGAAGCTTTCTTT | CASRGQRVMNTEAFF
TRBJ2-7 | TRBD1 | TRBV5-1 | many | TGCGCCAGCAGCTTCACACAGGGGGCAGTTTACGAGCAGTACTTC | CASSFTQGAVYEQYF
TRBJ1-1 | NA | TRBV14 | many | TGTGCCAGCAGCCAACGTACCGGGACAAAAGCTTTCTTT | CASSQRTGTKAFF
TRBJ2-1 | NA | TRBV29-1 | NA | TGCAGCGTCGGGGGAGACGAGCAGTTCTTC | CSVGGDEQFF
TRBJ2-5 | TRBD1 | TRBV12-3/TRBV12-4 | few | TGTGCCAGCAGTCCGAGTAGCAGGGGGCACCAAGAGACCCAGTACTTC | CASSPSSRGHQETQYF
TRBJ2-3 | TRBD2 | TRBV12-3/TRBV12-4 | NA | TGTGCCAGCACCCAGGGACTAGCGGGAGGGCCTTCTACAGATACGCAGTATTTT | CASTQGLAGGPSTDTQYF
TRBJ2-3 | NA | TRBV7-2 | few | TGTGCCAGCAGCCGACTTGGGGGTTTTGGCGCGGTGCAGTATTTT | CASSRLGGFGAVQYF